The sequence of this T cell receptor beta chain was determined in a study of immune evolution from preneoplasia to lung adenocarcinoma. Sequencing was performed with immunoSEQ multiplex PCR; in TCRdb, only in-frame clones are kept and a portion is missing. The sample shows 4,500 to 5,500 clones, about nine tenths of them seen only once. This CDR3 is 11 amino acids long. With 7 bases removed from V and 4 bases from J, the gap between germline ends came to 7 bases. Germline V gene lookup returns CDR1 LGHNT and CDR2 FRNRAP. The V and J genes are TRBV12-5 and TRBJ1-1; D gene uncertain. The material sequenced was FFPE invasive lung adenocarcinoma tissue. This receptor was identified in a person in their fifties or sixties with lung adenocarcinoma. The CDR3 protein is CASAGSTEAFF. CDR3 sequence (DNA): TGTGCTAGTGCCGGTAGCACTGAAGCTTTCTTT.